This entry concerns a single T cell receptor (beta chain). The CDR3 sequence is 14 residues long. Per germline, CDR1 KGHSH and CDR2 LQKENI. V shed 0 bases and J shed 4 bases, with 7 bases lying between them. Sequenced by immunoSEQ multiplex PCR; TCRdb stores in-frame clones only, minus some. The sample carries some 340,000 clones, around four fifths recorded once. This specimen comes from a study of Ad26.COV2.S vaccination and SARS-CoV-2 variants. Treatment given: 15 to 20 received Ad26.COV2.S at low or high dose, single or two shots; 5 received placebo; per-sample allocation not given. The study sampled participants on day 63 after the first vaccine or placebo injection.

The sequenced sample was peripheral blood, obtained in a trial of Ad26.COV2.S vaccine versus placebo. This chain links TRBV18 with TRBJ2-1; D perhaps matches TRBD2 (6 bases). The source is a person between 18 and 59 years old who received the Ad26.COV2.S COVID-19 vaccine or a placebo. The CDR3 loop reads CASSPPSGYNEQFF. CDR3 DNA sequence: TGTGCCAGCTCACCACCTAGCGGATACAATGAGCAGTTCTTC.